The 25 T cell receptor beta chains below were found in one sample sequenced in a study of blood T cell repertoires in COVID-19. Libraries were prepared by immunoSEQ multiplex PCR; TCRdb keeps only in-frame clonotypes and omits some of them. The data show about 140,000 clones, approximately 80% seen once. Sequenced sample: peripheral blood. The receptors come from a woman older than 75 in a cohort sampled during active or convalescent COVID-19.

The chain couples TRBV28 to TRBJ1-6; unclear D gene. Germline lookup yields CDR1 MDHEN and CDR2 SYDVKM. This CDR3 spans 14 amino acids. V lost 6 bases and J lost 7, with 13 bases in between. CDR3 in amino acids: CASRVDPGNSPLHF. CDR3 sequence (DNA): TGTGCCAGCAGGGTTGACCCGGGGAATTCACCCCTCCACTTT.

This chain uses TRBV7-9 with TRBJ1-3; D may be TRBD1 (5 bases). Trimming shortened V by 1 base and J by 4 bases, and 14 bases separated the two germline ends. Germline V CDR1 and CDR2: SEHNR, FQNEAQ (reference sequence). The CDR3 covers 16 residues. The CDR3 region is CASSLGSTGKGNTIYF. The CDR3 DNA is TGTGCCAGCAGCTTAGGGAGCACAGGCAAAGGAAACACCATATATTTT.

This chain links TRBV6-5 with TRBJ1-5; D call uncertain. V was pared by 5 bases and J by 0 bases, with 5 bases between. The CDR3 is 13 amino acids. CDR1 MNHEY and CDR2 SVGAGI come from the germline V gene. The CDR3 coding sequence is TGTGCCAGCAGTATAAATAGCAATCAGCCCCAGCATTTT. Amino acids: CASSINSNQPQHF.

The gene calls are TRBV7-9 and TRBJ1-2; no clear D gene. The V end lost 5 bases, the J end lost 3 bases, and 19 bases lay between the germline ends. The CDR3 consists of 16 residues. CDR1 and CDR2 (germline): SEHNR, FQNEAQ (reference sequence). The CDR3 protein is CASSPREVSEYYGYTF. CDR3 DNA sequence: TGTGCCAGCAGCCCTAGGGAGGTGTCTGAGTACTATGGCTACACCTTC.

This chain uses TRBV10-3 with TRBJ1-2; D may be TRBD1 (6 bases). The length of the CDR3 is 15 residues. The germline V and J ends were trimmed by 2 bases and 2 bases, with 12 bases remaining between them. The germline gives CDR1 ENHRY, CDR2 SYGVKD. CDR3 nucleotides: TGTGCCATCAGTGAGGCGGAACAGGGAAACTATGGCTACACCTTC. Amino acid sequence: CAISEAEQGNYGYTF.

The chain employs TRBV12-3 or TRBV12-4 and TRBJ1-2; 7 bases fit TRBD1. The J segment lost 7 bases and the V segment lost 4 bases, leaving 3 bases of the junction unmatched. The CDR3 sequence is 12 residues long. DNA for the CDR3: TGTGCCAGCAGTTACAGGGGTACTGGCTACACCTTC. Translated: CASSYRGTGYTF.

V usage is TRBV7-2 and J usage is TRBJ2-7; 11 bases are shared with TRBD2. V was clipped by 3 bases and J by 7 bases; unmatched bases: 5. From germline, CDR1 is SGHTA and CDR2 FQGNSA. The CDR3 has 14 amino acids. The CDR3 region has the DNA TGTGCCAGCAGCTTGCTAGCGGGGGGCTTAGAGCAGTACTTC. Residues: CASSLLAGGLEQYF.

The chain couples TRBV28 to TRBJ2-7; TRBD2 is a possible D gene (6 bases). This CDR3 contains 13 residues. Germline values: CDR1 MDHEN, CDR2 SYDVKM. Trimming cost V 4 bases and J 2 bases, with 9 bases left between them. DNA for the CDR3: TGTGCCAGCAGTTCCGGGGGACCCTACGAGCAGTACGTC. It specifies CASSSGGPYEQYV.

The chain uses TRBV10-3 and TRBJ1-6; D not resolved. V shed 2 bases and J shed 6 bases, with 8 bases lying between them. Germline values: CDR1 ENHRY, CDR2 SYGVKD. The CDR3 is made up of 14 amino acids. CDR3 amino acids: CAISETTSNSPLHF. CDR3 coding DNA: TGTGCCATCAGTGAGACGACAAGTAATTCACCCCTCCACTTT.

The chain is built from TRBV7-2 and TRBJ2-3; D gene uncertain. Germline CDR1 SGHTA, CDR2 FQGNSA. This CDR3 contains 16 residues. Trimming took 1 base from V and 1 from J, leaving 12 bases between them. The CDR3 DNA follows: TGTGCCAGCAGCTTAGGCCGCTATTCTCGCACAGATACGCAGTATTTT. This sequence encodes CASSLGRYSRTDTQYF. The whole variable domain, remainder taken from reference TRBV7-2 and TRBJ2-3, is GAGVSQSPSNKVTEKGKDVELRCDPISGHTALYWYRQSLGQGLEFLIYFQGNSAPDKSGLPSDRFSAERTGGSVSTLTIQRTQQEDSAVYLCASSLGRYSRTDTQYFGPGTRLTVL.

The V and J genes are TRBV21-1 and TRBJ2-1; TRBD1 is the table's D call and was not checked against the DNA. TRBV21-1 is assigned pseudogene status. CDR3 length equals 19 residues. In DNA form, the CDR3 reads TGTGCCAGCAGCAAAGATCGGTATGTGTGGGCCCCCTCCTACAATGAGCAGTTCTTC. Amino acid sequence: CASSKDRYVWAPSYNEQFF.

This clone was counted between two and nine times. V is TRBV28 and J is TRBJ1-5, with a possible D match to TRBD1 (5 bases). Trimming took 2 bases from V and 4 from J, leaving 21 bases between them. Germline values: CDR1 MDHEN, CDR2 SYDVKM. CDR3 length: 18 amino acids. The CDR3 DNA is TGTGCCAGCAGTTTAGAGCATTTTTTCGGGGGGGGAAATCAGCCCCAGCATTTT. It specifies CASSLEHFFGGGNQPQHF.

This sequence joins TRBV18 and TRBJ2-2; no clear D gene. Germline assignment: CDR1 KGHSH and CDR2 LQKENI. The CDR3 length is 13 residues. The V and J ends lost 6 bases and 6 bases respectively, with 11 bases between them. CDR3 sequence: CASSESLAGELFF. CDR3 sequence (DNA): TGTGCCAGCTCGGAGAGTTTGGCCGGGGAGCTGTTTTTT.

The V gene is TRBV7-2, the J gene TRBJ1-3, with no clear D. There are 11 residues in the CDR3. Germline loops: CDR1 SGHTA, CDR2 FQGNSA. Deletions cut 5 bases from V and 9 bases from J, with 8 bases between. The CDR3 sequence is CASSTYGTIYF. The CDR3 nucleotides read TGTGCCAGCAGCACATATGGCACCATATATTTT.

The chain joins TRBV19 to TRBJ1-4; 11 bases align to TRBD1. Germline V gene sequence: CDR1 LNHDA, CDR2 SQIVND (reference sequence). V gave up 5 bases and J gave up 10 bases; unmatched junction bases: 9. This CDR3 has 15 amino acids. For the CDR3, the DNA is TGTGCCAGTAGTCCACCCGGGACAGGGGGTGGAAAACTGTTTTTT. This gives the protein CASSPPGTGGGKLFF.

This clone was recorded only once. The chain couples TRBV12-3 or TRBV12-4 to TRBJ1-1; D is undetermined. CDR3 length: 13 amino acids. Trimming stripped 6 bases from V and 4 bases from J, with 12 bases between. In DNA form, the CDR3 reads TGTGCCAGCAGAACTGACACAGCCACTGAAGCTTTCTTT. It yields the protein CASRTDTATEAFF.

The chain has TRBV11-2 and TRBJ2-1, with 9 bases that match TRBD2. The CDR3 spans 16 residues. The V gene's germline CDR1 is SGHAT and CDR2 FQNNGV. The trim removed 4 bases at V and 5 bases at J, leaving 9 bases unmatched. The CDR3, as DNA: TGTGCCAGCAGCTACGGCAGCGGGGGGATCAACAATGAGCAGTTCTTC. It translates to CASSYGSGGINNEQFF.

The J gene is TRBJ2-2, the V gene TRBV12-5, with D perhaps matching TRBD2 (5 bases). The ends were cut back, 6 bases at V and 7 bases at J, with 12 bases in the middle. Germline values: CDR1 LGHNT, CDR2 FRNRAP. The CDR3 loop spans 13 amino acids. The CDR3 DNA sequence: TGTGCTAGTGGCGACCTGAGCGGCGGGGAGCTGTTTTTT. It is translated as CASGDLSGGELFF.

This clone was detected a few times. V gene TRBV7-2 combines with J gene TRBJ2-2, with 8 bases identical to TRBD2. V shed 9 bases, J shed 9 bases, and the junction held 3 bases outside the gene matches. Germline V lookup: CDR1 SGHTA, CDR2 FQGNSA. This CDR3 comprises 11 residues. The CDR3 here is CARDSGRELFF. The CDR3 DNA reads as TGTGCCAGAGATAGCGGGAGGGAGCTGTTTTTT. Full variable domain (remainder filled in from reference TRBV7-2 and TRBJ2-2): GAGVSQSPSNKVTEKGKDVELRCDPISGHTALYWYRQSLGQGLEFLIYFQGNSAPDKSGLPSDRFSAERTGGSVSTLTIQRTQQEDSAVYLCARDSGRELFFGEGSRLTVL.

The genes are TRBV13 and TRBJ2-1, with D unclear. V shed 6 bases and J shed 7 bases, with 13 bases lying between them. The CDR3 is made up of 13 amino acids. CDR1 and CDR2 (germline): PRHDT, FYEKMQ (reference sequence). The CDR3 nucleotides read TGTGCCAGCAGTCCACGGTACGGGAATGAGCAGTTCTTC. Its translation is CASSPRYGNEQFF.

The chain employs TRBV19 and TRBJ1-1; D is unresolved. CDR1 and CDR2 from the germline V gene are LNHDA and SQIVND (reference sequence). This CDR3 comprises 12 residues. V was trimmed by 6 bases and J by 8 bases, leaving 13 bases between them. The CDR3 sequence: CASRDLTREAFF. CDR3 bases: TGTGCCAGTAGGGACTTGACACGAGAAGCTTTCTTT.

This rearrangement joins TRBV7-2 to TRBJ2-7; D ambiguous. The germline V gene encodes CDR1 SGHTA and CDR2 FQGNSA. The CDR3 consists of 12 residues. V lost 3 bases and J lost 4, with 7 bases in between. This CDR3 reads CASSFTRYEQYF. CDR3 in DNA: TGTGCCAGCAGCTTTACTCGGTACGAGCAGTACTTC.

As regards this clone: Relative to the germline gene, one junction end is altered; a read error may explain this. This CDR3 is CASREGLAGMYTQYF. CDR3 coding DNA: TGTGCCAGCAGGGAAGGACTAGCGGGGATGTATACGCAGTATTTT. The chain has TRBV2 and TRBJ2-3; TRBD2 aligns across 12 bases. Germline V CDR1 and CDR2: SNHLY, FYNNEI. The length of the CDR3 is 15 residues.

This clone appeared a few times. This chain joins TRBV3-1 (or the pseudogene TRBV3-2) and TRBJ2-7, with a possible D match to TRBD1 (6 bases). Trimming shortened V by 9 bases and J by 1 base, and 16 bases separated the two germline ends. From germline, CDR1 is LGHDT and CDR2 YNNKEL (reference sequence). The length of the CDR3 is 14 residues. The CDR3 nucleotides read TGTGCCAGAGAGGGGGTGTTGTCGTCCTACGAGCAGTACGTC. Its translation is CAREGVLSSYEQYV.

The chain combines TRBV7-2 with TRBJ1-1; D not resolved. The V gene's germline CDR1 is SGHTA and CDR2 FQGNSA. The CDR3 extends over 13 amino acids. Deletions cut 1 base from V and 7 bases from J, with 10 bases between. The CDR3 nucleotides read TGTGCCAGCAGCTTAGACAACAGTGATGAAGCTTTCTTT. Its protein product is CASSLDNSDEAFF.